Here is one T cell receptor beta chain with its context. What it binds is unknown. Once RNA had been extracted, it was reverse transcribed into cDNA to act as the sequencing template. Produced via immunoSEQ multiplex PCR; TCRdb's table is partial and in-frame only. The table lists 110,000 or so clones, 35% to 40% of them singletons. The entry originates in a study of CD8+ T cells in alopecia areata. Background on the study: Patients in the treated group were given tofacitinib by mouth, 5 to 10 mg twice a day.

CDR3 length: 14 amino acids. Germline V gene data show CDR1 as LGHNA and CDR2 as YSLEER. V shed 5 bases and J 5 bases; nucleotides not matched to a gene: 7. General study results and limits: Resident alphabeta T cells of normal skin are also sequenced in scalp samples. Scalp lesions, especially in alopecia totalis/universalis, had higher clonality than normal scalp.

Peripheral blood and lesional scalp punch biopsies came from alopecia areata patients. This TCR was sampled from a human donor with alopecia areata. J is TRBJ2-5 and V is TRBV4-3, with 8 bases lining up with TRBD1. The sample consisted of CD4+ T cells sorted from blood. Here the CDR3 reads CASSARTGWETQYF. CDR3 in DNA: TGCGCCAGCAGCGCTCGGACAGGGTGGGAGACCCAGTACTTC.